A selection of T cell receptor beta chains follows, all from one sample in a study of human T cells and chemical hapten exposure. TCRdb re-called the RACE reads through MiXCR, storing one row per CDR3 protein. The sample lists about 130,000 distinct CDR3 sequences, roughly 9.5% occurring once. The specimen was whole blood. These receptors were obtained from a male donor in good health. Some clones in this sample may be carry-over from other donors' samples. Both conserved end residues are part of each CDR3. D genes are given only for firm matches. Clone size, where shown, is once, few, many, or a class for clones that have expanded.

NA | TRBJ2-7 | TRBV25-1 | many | CASSDRSRTYEQYF | TGTGCCAGCAGTGATCGCTCCCGGACCTACGAGCAGTACTTC
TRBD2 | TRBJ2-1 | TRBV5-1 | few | CASSWNRQRGYSYNEQFF | TGCGCCAGCAGCTGGAACCGACAGCGGGGTTACTCCTACAATGAGCAGTTCTTC
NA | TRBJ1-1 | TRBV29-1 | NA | CSAQGTTNNTEAFF | TGCAGCGCCCAAGGGACAACTAATAACACTGAAGCTTTCTTT
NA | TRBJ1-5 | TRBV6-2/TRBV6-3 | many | CASTDGIQPQHF | TGTGCCAGCACCGACGGGATTCAGCCCCAGCATTTT
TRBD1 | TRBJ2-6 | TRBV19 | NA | CASSVWTGGSGANVLTF | TGTGCCAGTAGCGTTTGGACAGGGGGCTCTGGGGCCAACGTCCTGACTTTC
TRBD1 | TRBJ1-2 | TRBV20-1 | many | CSASGQGESGYTF | TGCAGTGCTAGCGGACAGGGAGAAAGTGGCTACACCTTC
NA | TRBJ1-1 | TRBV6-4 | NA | CASGPSGSQNTEAFF | TGTGCCAGCGGACCTTCGGGCAGCCAAAACACTGAAGCTTTCTTT
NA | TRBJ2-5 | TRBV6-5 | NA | CASTTGQIQETQYF | TGTGCCAGCACTACAGGACAGATCCAAGAGACCCAGTACTTC
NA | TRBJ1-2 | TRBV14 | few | CASSPQDRYGYTF | TGTGCCAGCAGCCCGCAGGACAGATATGGCTACACCTTC
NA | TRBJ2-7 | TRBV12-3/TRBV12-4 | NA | CASSSNINSEQYF | TGTGCCAGCAGTTCCAATATTAACTCCGAGCAGTACTTC
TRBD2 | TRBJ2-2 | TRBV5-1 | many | CASSLPPRTSGALNTGELFF | TGCGCCAGCAGCCTGCCGCCGCGGACTAGCGGGGCCTTGAACACCGGGGAGCTGTTTTTT
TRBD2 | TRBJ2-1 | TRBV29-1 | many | CSVSGSPSSYNEQFF | TGCAGCGTCAGCGGGAGTCCATCCTCCTACAATGAGCAGTTCTTC
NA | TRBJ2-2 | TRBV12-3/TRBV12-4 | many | CASSLEAPGTGELFF | TGTGCCAGCAGTTTAGAGGCCCCGGGGACCGGGGAGCTGTTTTTT
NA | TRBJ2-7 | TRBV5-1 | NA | CASSLDTGKYEQYF | TGCGCCAGCAGCTTGGATACAGGGAAGTACGAGCAGTACTTC
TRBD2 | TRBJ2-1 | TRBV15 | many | CATSSGTSGEIEQFF | TGTGCCACCAGTTCCGGGACTAGCGGGGAGATTGAGCAGTTCTTC
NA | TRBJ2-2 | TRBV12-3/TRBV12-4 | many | CASSPGADGELFF | TGTGCCAGCAGCCCGGGGGCGGACGGGGAGCTGTTTTTT
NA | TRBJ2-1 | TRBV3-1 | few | CASRDSSSSYNEQFF | TGTGCCAGCAGGGACAGTTCAAGCTCCTACAATGAGCAGTTCTTC
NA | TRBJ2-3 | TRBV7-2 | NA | CASSRWAVHTDTQYF | TGTGCCAGCAGCCGCTGGGCGGTCCACACAGATACGCAGTATTTT
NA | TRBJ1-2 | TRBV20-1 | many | CSARGVLANYGYTF | TGCAGTGCTAGAGGGGTCTTAGCTAACTATGGCTACACCTTC
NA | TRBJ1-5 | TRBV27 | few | CASKRGNQPQHF | TGTGCCAGCAAGAGGGGCAATCAGCCCCAGCATTTT